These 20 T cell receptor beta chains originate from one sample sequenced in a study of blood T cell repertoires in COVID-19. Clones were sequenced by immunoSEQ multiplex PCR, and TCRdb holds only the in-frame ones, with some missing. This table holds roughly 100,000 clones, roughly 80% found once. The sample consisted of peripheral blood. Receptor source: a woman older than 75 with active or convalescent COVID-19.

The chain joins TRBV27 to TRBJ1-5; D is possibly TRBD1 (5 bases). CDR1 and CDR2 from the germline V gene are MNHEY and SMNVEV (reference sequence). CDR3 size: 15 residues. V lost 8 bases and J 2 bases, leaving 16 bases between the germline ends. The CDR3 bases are TGTGCCAGCTCCTGGGGGGGAACGGGCAATCAGCCCCAGCATTTT. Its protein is CASSWGGTGNQPQHF.

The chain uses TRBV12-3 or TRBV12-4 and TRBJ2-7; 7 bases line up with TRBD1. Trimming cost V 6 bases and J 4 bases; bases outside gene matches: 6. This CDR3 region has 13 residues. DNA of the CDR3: TGTGCCAGCAGGGGGACAGTCGGGTACGAGCAGTACTTC. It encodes CASRGTVGYEQYF.

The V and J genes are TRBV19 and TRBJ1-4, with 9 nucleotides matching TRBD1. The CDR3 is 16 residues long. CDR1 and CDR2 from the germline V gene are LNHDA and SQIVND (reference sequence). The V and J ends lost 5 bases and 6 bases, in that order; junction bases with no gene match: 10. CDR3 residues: CASSPQMGTGHEKLFF. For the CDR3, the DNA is TGTGCCAGTAGTCCGCAAATGGGGACAGGGCATGAAAAACTGTTTTTT. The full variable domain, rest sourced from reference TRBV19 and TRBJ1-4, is DGGITQSPKYLFRKEGQNVTLSCEQNLNHDAMYWYRQDPGQGLRLIYYSQIVNDFQKGDIAEGYSVSREKKESFPLTVTSAQKNPTAFYLCASSPQMGTGHEKLFFGSGTQLSVL.

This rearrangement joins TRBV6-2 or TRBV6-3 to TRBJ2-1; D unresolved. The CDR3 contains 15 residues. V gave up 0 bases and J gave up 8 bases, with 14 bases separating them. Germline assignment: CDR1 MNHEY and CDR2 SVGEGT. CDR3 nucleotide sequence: TGTGCCAGCAGTTACTCGCTCCTACGTATGTATGAGCAGTTCTTC. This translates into CASSYSLLRMYEQFF.

The chain's CDR3 is CATSEDRGLNTEAFF. CDR3 in DNA: TGTGCCACCAGCGAGGACAGGGGGCTGAACACTGAAGCTTTCTTT. The V gene is TRBV24-1, the J gene TRBJ1-1, with 11 positions matching TRBD1. This CDR3 contains 15 residues. Unmatched junction bases numbered 3, after V lost 7 bases and J lost 0 bases. Germline loops: CDR1 KGHDR, CDR2 SFDVKD.

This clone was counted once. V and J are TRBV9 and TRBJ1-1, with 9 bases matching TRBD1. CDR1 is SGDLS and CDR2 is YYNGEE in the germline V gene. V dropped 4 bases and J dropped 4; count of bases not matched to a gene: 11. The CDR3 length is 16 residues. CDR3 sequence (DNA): TGTGCCAGCAGCTATGGGACAGGGAGGGAAGGCACTGAAGCTTTCTTT. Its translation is CASSYGTGREGTEAFF. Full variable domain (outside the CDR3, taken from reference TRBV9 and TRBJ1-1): DSGVTQTPKHLITATGQRVTLRCSPRSGDLSVYWYQQSLDQGLQFLIQYYNGEERAKGNILERFSAQQFPDLHSELNLSSLELGDSALYFCASSYGTGREGTEAFFGQGTRLTVV.

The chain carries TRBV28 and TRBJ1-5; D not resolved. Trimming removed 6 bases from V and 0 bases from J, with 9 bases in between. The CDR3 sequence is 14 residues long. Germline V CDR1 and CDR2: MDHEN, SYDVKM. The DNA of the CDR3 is TGTGCCAGCAGAGGAGGGATTAGCAATCAGCCCCAGCATTTT. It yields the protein CASRGGISNQPQHF.

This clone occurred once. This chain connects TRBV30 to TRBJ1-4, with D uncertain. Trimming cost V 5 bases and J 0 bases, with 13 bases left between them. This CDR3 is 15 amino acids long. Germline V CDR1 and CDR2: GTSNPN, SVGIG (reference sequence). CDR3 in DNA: TGTGCCTGGTCGGTAGCGATTGCAACTAATGAAAAACTGTTTTTT. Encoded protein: CAWSVAIATNEKLFF.

CDR3 nucleotide sequence: TGTGCCAGCAGAACCACCGGGACTTTAGGTGGAAACACCATATATTTT. Protein: CASRTTGTLGGNTIYF. This chain joins TRBV11-2 and TRBJ1-3, with D perhaps matching TRBD1 (5 bases). The V end lost 6 bases, the J end lost 3 bases, and 18 bases lay between the germline ends. The CDR3 is made up of 16 amino acids. Germline assignment: CDR1 SGHAT and CDR2 FQNNGV.

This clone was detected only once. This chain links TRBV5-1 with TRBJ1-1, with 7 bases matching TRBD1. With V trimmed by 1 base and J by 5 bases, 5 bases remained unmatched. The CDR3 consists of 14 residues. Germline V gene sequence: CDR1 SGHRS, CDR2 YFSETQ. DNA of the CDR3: TGCGCCAGCAGCTTGCGGCAGGGGGGTACTGAAGCTTTCTTT. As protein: CASSLRQGGTEAFF. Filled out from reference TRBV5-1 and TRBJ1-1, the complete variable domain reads KAGVTQTPRYLIKTRGQQVTLSCSPISGHRSVSWYQQTPGQGLQFLFEYFSETQRNKGNFPGRFSGRQFSNSRSEMNVSTLELGDSALYLCASSLRQGGTEAFFGQGTRLTVV.

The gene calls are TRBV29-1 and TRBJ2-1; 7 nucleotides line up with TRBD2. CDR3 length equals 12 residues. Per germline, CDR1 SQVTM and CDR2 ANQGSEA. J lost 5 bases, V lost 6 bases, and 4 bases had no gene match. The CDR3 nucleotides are TGCAGCGTGTCGGCGGGGGACAATGAGCAGTTCTTC. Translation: CSVSAGDNEQFF.

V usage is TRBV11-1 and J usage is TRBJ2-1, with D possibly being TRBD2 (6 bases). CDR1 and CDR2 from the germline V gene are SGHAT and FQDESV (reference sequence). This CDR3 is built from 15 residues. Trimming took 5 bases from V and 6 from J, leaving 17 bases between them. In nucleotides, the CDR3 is TGTGCCAGCAGCCGCCTACGGTTAGCGGCCAATGAGCAGTTCTTC. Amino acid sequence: CASSRLRLAANEQFF.

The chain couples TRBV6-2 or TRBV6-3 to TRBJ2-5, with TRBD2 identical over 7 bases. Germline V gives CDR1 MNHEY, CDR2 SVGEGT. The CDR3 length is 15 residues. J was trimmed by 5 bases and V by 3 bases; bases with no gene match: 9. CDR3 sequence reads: CASSYRGGSYETQYF. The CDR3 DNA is TGTGCCAGCAGTTATCGAGGCGGGAGTTATGAGACCCAGTACTTC.

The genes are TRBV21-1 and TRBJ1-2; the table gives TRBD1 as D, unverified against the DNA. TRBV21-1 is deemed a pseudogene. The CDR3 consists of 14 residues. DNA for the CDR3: TGTGCCAGCAGCCGGGACACGTTCTGGTATGGCTACACCTTC. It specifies CASSRDTFWYGYTF.

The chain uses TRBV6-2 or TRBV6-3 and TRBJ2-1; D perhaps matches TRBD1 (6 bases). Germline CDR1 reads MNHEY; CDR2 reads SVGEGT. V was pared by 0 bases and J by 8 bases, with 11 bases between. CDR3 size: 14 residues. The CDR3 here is CASSYSRGLDEQFF. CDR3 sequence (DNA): TGTGCCAGCAGTTACTCGAGGGGGTTGGATGAGCAGTTCTTC.

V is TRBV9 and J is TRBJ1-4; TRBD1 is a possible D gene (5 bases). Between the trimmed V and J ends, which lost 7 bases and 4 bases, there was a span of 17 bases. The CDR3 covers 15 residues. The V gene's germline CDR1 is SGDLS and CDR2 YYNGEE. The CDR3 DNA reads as TGTGCCAGCTCCTGGGGAATCGGGGGTAATGAAAAACTGTTTTTT. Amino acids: CASSWGIGGNEKLFF.

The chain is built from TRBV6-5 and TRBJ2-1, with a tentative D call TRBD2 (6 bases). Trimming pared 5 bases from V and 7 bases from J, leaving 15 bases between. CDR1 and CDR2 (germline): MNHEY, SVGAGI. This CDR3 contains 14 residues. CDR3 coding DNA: TGTGCCAGCAGTACTCGGGGGACGGGAAATGAGCAGTTCTTC. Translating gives CASSTRGTGNEQFF.

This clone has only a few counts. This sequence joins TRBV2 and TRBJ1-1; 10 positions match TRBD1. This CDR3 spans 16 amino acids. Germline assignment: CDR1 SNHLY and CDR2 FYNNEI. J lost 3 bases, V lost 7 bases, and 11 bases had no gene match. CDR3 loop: CASIAPGQGTHTEAFF. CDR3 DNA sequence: TGTGCCAGCATTGCTCCGGGACAGGGGACTCACACTGAAGCTTTCTTT.

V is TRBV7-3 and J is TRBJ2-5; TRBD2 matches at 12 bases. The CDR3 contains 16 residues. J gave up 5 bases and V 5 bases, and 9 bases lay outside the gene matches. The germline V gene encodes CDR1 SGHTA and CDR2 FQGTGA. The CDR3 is CASSPTSGSHGETQYF. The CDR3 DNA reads TGTGCCAGCAGCCCGACTAGCGGGAGTCACGGGGAGACCCAGTACTTC.

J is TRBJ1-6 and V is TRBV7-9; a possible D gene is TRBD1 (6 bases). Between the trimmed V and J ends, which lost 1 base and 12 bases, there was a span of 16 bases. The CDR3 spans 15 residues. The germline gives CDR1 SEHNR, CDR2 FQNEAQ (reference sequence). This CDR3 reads CASSLDGTPLGPLHF. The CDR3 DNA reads TGTGCCAGCAGCTTAGACGGGACACCTCTCGGACCCCTCCACTTT. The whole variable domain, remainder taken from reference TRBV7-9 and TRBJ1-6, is DTGVSQNPRHKITKRGQNVTFRCDPISEHNRLYWYRQTLGQGPEFLTYFQNEAQLEKSRLLSDRFSAERPKGSFSTLEIQRTEQGDSAMYLCASSLDGTPLGPLHFGNGTRLTVT.